This paragraph reports one TCR beta chain. Its antigen is not known. The listed genes are named as in mouse. From the germline J gene comes the end of the CDR3, since the read stops 1 residue before it. TCRdb's table, derived via immunoSEQ multiplex PCR, lists solely in-frame clones and lacks some. This sample has about 17,000 clones; about 70% occur once, and the top ten carry just over 0.9%. This sample is drawn from a study of tissue T cells after allogeneic stem cell transplantation. Study results and caveats: TCR repertoires tracked anatomic similarity, regardless of disease or transplant status. Only a limited share of tissue TCRs appeared in blood or spleen.

J was trimmed by 4 bases and V by 3 bases; bases with no gene match: 3. CDR1 and CDR2 from the germline V gene are FNHDT and SITEND (reference sequence). The CDR3 runs to 13 residues. The rearrangement uses TRBV19 and TRBJ1-1, with 7 bases aligning to TRBD1. The receptor comes from a female BALB/c mouse in good health. The strain is characterized by the MHC haplotype H2-d. Material: spleen. The CDR3 reads CASSKDRATEVFF. The sequenced part of the CDR3 DNA is TGTGCCAGCAGTAAAGACAGGGCCACAGAAGTCTTC.